These T cell receptor beta chains were read from a single sample in a study of T cells after posttransplantation cyclophosphamide. Some clones are missing from TCRdb's copy, which holds only in-frame ones; the method was immunoSEQ multiplex PCR. Recorded here are tens of thousands of clones, with no singletons, and the ten leading clones hold roughly 2%. Specimen: PBMCs, collected after allogeneic stem cell transplant with posttransplant cyclophosphamide. Source of these receptors: a young adult male patient who received an allogeneic stem cell transplant from a related donor, was CMV-positive, and had no GVHD. T cells may partly derive from the graft donor. CDR3s include the opening cysteine and the closing phenylalanine or tryptophan. The D gene is left open where the match is weak. Size values are once, few and many counts, or a class for expanded clones, and some rows have none.

d_call	j_call	v_call	clone_size	cdr3_length	cdr3_aa	cdr3_nt
TRBD1	TRBJ1-5	TRBV19	many	15	CASRWTGGGNQPQHF	TGTGCCAGTAGATGGACAGGGGGAGGCAATCAGCCCCAGCATTTT
TRBD1	TRBJ2-7	TRBV28	many	14	CASSSRDRSYEQYF	TGTGCCAGCAGTTCTCGGGACAGGTCCTACGAGCAGTACTTC
.	TRBJ2-7	TRBV6-1	many	14	CASSDLAGTYEQYF	TGTGCCAGCAGTGACTTAGCCGGAACCTACGAGCAGTACTTC
.	TRBJ1-2	TRBV7-6	many	14	CASSNGQLNYGYTF	TGTGCCAGCAGCAATGGACAGCTGAACTATGGCTACACCTTC
TRBD1	TRBJ2-1	TRBV19	many	13	CATRGTGNNEQFF	TGTGCCACCCGAGGGACAGGGAACAATGAGCAGTTCTTC
.	TRBJ2-7	TRBV2	many	12	CASHRSNYEQYF	TGTGCCAGCCACAGAAGCAACTACGAGCAGTACTTC
TRBD2	TRBJ2-2	TRBV6-4	many	15	CASSVAGTISGELFF	TGTGCCAGCAGTGTTGCCGGGACTATAAGCGGGGAGCTGTTTTTT
.	TRBJ1-1	TRBV19	many	13	CASSATGKTEAFF	TGTGCCAGTAGTGCCACAGGTAAAACTGAAGCTTTCTTT
.	TRBJ2-1	TRBV25-1	many	12	CASSEYGGCPFF	TGTGCCAGCAGTGAATATGGGGGGTGCCCGTTCTTC
.	TRBJ2-5	TRBV7-9	many	14	CASSVRDTKETQYF	TGTGCCAGCAGCGTTCGGGACACAAAAGAGACCCAGTACTTC
TRBD1	TRBJ1-3	TRBV11-1	many	15	CASSFDRGFGNTIYF	TGTGCCAGCAGCTTCGACAGGGGATTCGGAAACACCATATATTTT
.	TRBJ1-2	TRBV28	many	17	CASSSFMGGRFYYGYTF	TGTGCCAGCAGTTCCTTTATGGGGGGGCGCTTTTACTATGGCTACACCTTC
.	TRBJ2-1	TRBV2	many	13	CASSGLVLNEQFF	TGTGCCAGCAGTGGACTAGTTCTCAATGAGCAGTTCTTC
TRBD1	TRBJ1-2	TRBV2	many	14	CASKSGGSLSGYTF	TGTGCCAGCAAATCAGGGGGTAGTCTTAGTGGCTACACCTTC
TRBD1	TRBJ1-2	TRBV7-3	many	13	CASSSGTGDGYTF	TGTGCCAGCAGCTCAGGGACAGGGGATGGCTACACCTTC
.	TRBJ2-2	TRBV27	many	14	CASSFGSGVGELFF	TGTGCCAGCAGTTTCGGTTCAGGGGTCGGGGAGCTGTTTTTT
.	TRBJ2-3	TRBV2	many	13	CASKYTGADTQYF	TGTGCTTCAAAGTACACGGGGGCAGATACGCAGTATTTT
TRBD1	TRBJ2-2	TRBV7-6	many	16	CASRRDRGWNTGELFF	TGTGCCAGCAGACGGGACAGGGGTTGGAACACCGGGGAGCTGTTTTTT
.	TRBJ2-7	TRBV11-2	many	11	CASSGTYEQYF	TGTGCCAGCAGCGGCACCTACGAGCAGTACTTC
.	TRBJ2-1	TRBV25-1	.	14	CASSPRGPYNEQFF	TGTGCCAGCAGCCCCAGGGGCCCCTACAATGAGCAGTTCTTC
TRBD2	TRBJ2-3	TRBV27	many	16	CASSGASGRASDTQYF	TGTGCCAGCAGTGGGGCTAGCGGGAGGGCGTCTGATACGCAGTATTTT
.	TRBJ1-2	TRBV30	many	13	CASTGLEGYGYTF	TGTGCCTCCACAGGGTTAGAGGGGTATGGCTACACCTTC
TRBD2	TRBJ2-3	TRBV5-4	many	15	CASTLGGFSTDTQYF	TGTGCCAGCACTCTGGGGGGGTTTAGCACAGATACGCAGTATTTT
.	TRBJ2-2	TRBV5-1	many	15	CASSLVTIITGELFF	TGCGCCAGCAGCTTGGTTACTATAATCACCGGGGAGCTGTTTTTT
.	TRBJ2-7	TRBV4-2	many	14	CASSAEEGSYEQYF	TGTGCCAGCAGCGCAGAGGAGGGGTCCTACGAGCAGTACTTC
TRBD1	TRBJ1-2	TRBV28	many	14	CASSLRTGTYGYTF	TGTGCCAGCAGTCTGCGGACAGGTACATATGGCTACACCTTC
.	TRBJ2-7	TRBV19	many	14	CASSMRSVSYEQYF	TGTGCCAGTAGTATGCGGTCGGTATCCTACGAGCAGTACTTC
TRBD2	TRBJ2-3	TRBV7-3	many	16	CASSPTSGRSTDTQYF	TGTGCCAGCAGCCCGACTAGCGGGAGAAGCACAGATACGCAGTATTTT
.	TRBJ1-4	TRBV5-5	many	16	CASSLYVGTSNEKLFF	TGTGCCAGCAGCTTGTATGTAGGGACAAGTAATGAAAAACTGTTTTTT
TRBD1	TRBJ2-7	TRBV5-1	many	13	CASREGAAYEQYF	TGCGCCAGCCGAGAGGGGGCGGCCTACGAGCAGTACTTC
TRBD2	TRBJ2-3	TRBV15	many	16	CATSSRLAGVSDTQYF	TGTGCCACCAGCAGTAGACTAGCGGGAGTTTCAGATACGCAGTATTTT
.	TRBJ2-7	TRBV25-1	many	12	CASSTSSYEQYF	TGTGCCTCCAGTACATCCTCCTACGAGCAGTACTTC
.	TRBJ2-1	TRBV6-5	many	13	CASSIGRSNEQFF	TGTGCCAGCAGTATCGGGAGAAGCAATGAGCAGTTCTTC
TRBD1	TRBJ2-2	TRBV7-3	many	15	CASSPGQGNTGELFF	TGTGCCAGCAGCCCCGGACAGGGTAACACCGGGGAGCTGTTTTTT
TRBD1	TRBJ2-3	TRBV6-1	many	13	CASSRDRGDTQYF	TGTGCCAGCAGCCGGGACAGGGGAGATACGCAGTATTTT
TRBD2	TRBJ2-7	TRBV27	many	14	CASGTGGPFREQYF	TGTGCCAGCGGGACGGGAGGGCCATTTCGCGAGCAGTACTTC
TRBD2	TRBJ2-7	TRBV6-6	many	16	CASSHSGRQRTYEQYF	TGTGCCAGCAGCCATAGCGGGAGGCAACGAACCTACGAGCAGTACTTC
TRBD1	TRBJ1-1	TRBV5-4	many	16	CASSRAIGQGDTEAFF	TGTGCCAGCAGCCGGGCTATAGGACAGGGGGACACTGAAGCTTTCTTT
TRBD1	TRBJ1-6	TRBV5-1	many	15	CASTTGTGVNSPLHF	TGCGCCAGCACTACCGGGACAGGGGTTAATTCACCCCTCCACTTT
TRBD1	TRBJ2-7	TRBV5-1	.	16	CASSLAGQKNTYEQYF	TGCGCCAGCAGCTTGGCGGGACAGAAGAACACCTACGAGCAGTACTTC